This section outlines one TCR beta chain sequence together with its context. No cognate antigen has been identified for it. It has no much larger one-base neighbor in the sample; base qualities were not kept. This sample stems from a study of blood T cell repertoires in COVID-19 (dated by TCRdb to about 2020). Looking at the study overall: The collaborator samples originated in the United States, Italy and Spain and spanned the acute and convalescent phases of COVID-19. The prospective study material was composed of cDNA or gDNA derived from T cells, B-cell-depleted T cells, or PBMCs. Subjects who had been exposed to COVID-19, were actively infected with it, or had recovered from it provided the deeply sampled blood TCRbeta repertoires that made up the dataset. The repertoires were released in a freely available public database intended as a resource for research on the immune response to SARS-CoV-2. Samples came from the ongoing ImmuneRACE study (first 160 participants) plus 1,254 subjects from 6 global collaborators. Nearly every sample came with metadata listing a de-identified subject ID, COVID-19 status, age in years and sex. Where available, HLA class I and class II types were taken from metadata supplied by the sample provider and were not determined by assay-based typing.

The investigation overall reported the following: How much clinical and demographic metadata was included differed by source and by participant, and the metadata was provided uncurated.

Whole blood was collected in K2EDTA tubes by collaborating institutions according to the institutions' own protocols. For TCRbeta analysis, collaborator samples were shipped as frozen whole blood, as isolated PBMCs, or as DNA extracted from either sample type. As encoded in the germline V gene (reference sequence), CDR1 is LNHDA while CDR2 is SQIVND. The CDR3 goes from the cysteine to the phenylalanine over 14 residues. CDR3 DNA only is kept here, 42 bases in frame from base 1. Compared with germline, V lacks 6 bases and J lacks 7 bases; bases without a gene match: 11. TCRbeta CDR3 regions were amplified from genomic DNA using the immunoSEQ Assay, a bias-controlled multiplex PCR. As for how the authors treated the data: Nucleated cell counts per sample were estimated from amplification of reference gene primers within the assay. Sequence reads were collapsed and filtered to measure the absolute abundance of every unique TCRbeta CDR3 rearrangement. Productive Simpson clonality was computed per sample as the square root of Simpson's diversity index over productive rearrangements. The immuneACCESS repertoire file appears here via TCRdb, limited to in-frame rearrangements. These files lack a portion of the clones; in checked studies, under half of the deficit traces to unresolved V genes, and the cause of the others is not known. Clone size and V and J calls were adopted from that table, with D and trimming inferred from the DNA. In all, the sample holds about 120,000 clones, and 65% to 90% of those were seen once. Of the sample, roughly 10% falls within the top ten clones.

This chain is built from TRBV19 and TRBJ2-7; TRBD1 aligns with 8 central bases. Sequencing was carried out using peripheral blood. This TCR derives from an older man with acute or convalescent COVID-19. Read as DNA, the sequence is TGTGCCAGTAGCTTATTAGGACAGGGTGAAGAGCAGTACTTC. Its translation reads: CASSLLGQGEEQYF.